This is a list of T cell receptor beta chains from one sample in a study of CD8 T cells in Susac syndrome. TCRdb analysed the immunoSEQ multiplex PCR reads with MiXCR anew, one entry per CDR3 protein. The table has some 48,000 distinct CDR3 sequences, 85% to 95% seen once; the top ten hold around 0.41%. Sequencing was carried out using CD8+ T cells from PBMCs. These receptors came from a human donor in good health. The CDR3 runs from the conserved cysteine through the conserved F or W. D genes are given only for firm matches. The size field is filled for only some rows; it gives once, few, many or a size class.

D gene,V gene,clone size,J gene,CDR3 protein,CDR3 DNA
TRBD2,TRBV19,NA,TRBJ2-7,CASSTWTSGVYEQYF,TGTGCCAGTAGTACCTGGACTAGCGGCGTCTACGAGCAGTACTTC
NA,TRBV9,NA,TRBJ1-5,CASSVVPNQPQHF,TGTGCCAGCAGCGTAGTCCCCAATCAGCCCCAGCATTTT
NA,TRBV13,NA,TRBJ2-5,CASSLGAGLETQYF,TGTGCCAGCAGCTTGGGTGCCGGACTCGAGACCCAGTACTTC
NA,TRBV27,NA,TRBJ2-7,CASSFPGNEQYF,TGTGCCAGCAGCTTCCCCGGCAACGAGCAGTACTTC
NA,TRBV6-6,NA,TRBJ2-1,CASSYSSQSSYNEQFF,TGTGCCAGCAGTTACTCATCCCAGAGCTCCTACAATGAGCAGTTCTTC
NA,TRBV25-1,NA,TRBJ2-7,CASSGSYYEQYF,TGTGCCAGCTCCGGGTCATACTACGAGCAGTACTTC
NA,TRBV9,NA,TRBJ2-1,CASSALVTVAPYNEQFF,TGTGCCAGCAGCGCCTTGGTAACCGTGGCTCCTTACAATGAGCAGTTCTTC
TRBD2,TRBV29-1,few,TRBJ2-7,CSVEGGDYEQYF,TGCAGCGTTGAGGGAGGGGACTACGAGCAGTACTTC
TRBD1,TRBV29-1,NA,TRBJ1-2,CSVEDWDRRVVSYGYTF,TGCAGCGTTGAAGATTGGGACAGGAGGGTAGTTAGCTATGGCTACACCTTC
NA,TRBV5-4,NA,TRBJ2-2,CASSRTTGNGELFF,TGTGCCAGCAGCCGAACGACCGGGAACGGGGAGCTGTTTTTT
NA,TRBV6-2/TRBV6-3,NA,TRBJ2-1,CASSYGHPQSNEQFF,TGTGCCAGCAGTTACGGGCATCCACAAAGCAATGAGCAGTTCTTC
TRBD2,TRBV20-1,NA,TRBJ2-7,CSARIAGAYEQYF,TGCAGTGCTAGAATAGCGGGAGCCTACGAGCAGTACTTC
TRBD2,TRBV29-1,NA,TRBJ2-3,CSVELLAGERTDTQYF,TGCAGCGTTGAGTTACTAGCGGGAGAAAGAACAGATACGCAGTATTTT
TRBD1,TRBV6-1,NA,TRBJ1-3,CASGTGATYSGNTIYF,TGTGCCAGCGGGACAGGGGCCACCTACTCTGGAAACACCATATATTTT
TRBD1,TRBV7-8,NA,TRBJ1-4,CASSFGQGDATNEKLFF,TGTGCCAGCAGCTTCGGACAGGGGGACGCAACTAATGAAAAACTGTTTTTT
NA,TRBV3-1,NA,TRBJ1-1,CASSADPWGARTEAFF,TGTGCCAGCAGCGCCGATCCGTGGGGGGCGCGCACTGAAGCTTTCTTT
NA,TRBV3-1,NA,TRBJ2-5,CASSRGSSLGGRETQYF,TGTGCCAGCAGCCGCGGCTCCTCTTTGGGGGGAAGAGAGACCCAGTACTTC